This TCR beta chain is drawn from a study of response to subunit inactivated influenza vaccine. Study-wide findings and caveats: Every seasonal influenza vaccination brings in few new T cells, the authors suggested.

The CDR3 length is 11 residues. Germline lookup yields CDR1 DFQATT and CDR2 SNEGSKA (reference sequence). Using its own MiXCR run on the RT-PCR reads, TCRdb lists one record per CDR3 protein. Here the sample spans roughly 160,000 distinct CDR3 sequences, about a tenth being singletons. This clonotype has ten or more counts. Its specificity is unknown. The input for sequencing was non-naive T cells sorted from PBMCs, taken 45 days after vaccination. The receptor comes from a man aged 50-59 years who received an inactivated influenza vaccine. The chain couples TRBV20-1 to TRBJ1-1; no clear D gene. The CDR3 spells CRISGFSEAFF. The CDR3 DNA sequence: TGCAGAATCTCAGGATTCTCTGAAGCTTTCTTT.